This T cell receptor beta chain emerged from a study of blood T cells in healthy people across ages. Combining a sample-barcoded 5' primer with a J-beta primer mix, a second PCR ran for 7 to 11 cycles. Sequencing yielded, for each sample, at least 2.5 million paired-end reads carrying CDR3. TCRdb reanalysed the 5' RACE reads using MiXCR and keeps one entry per CDR3 protein. The sample consists of under 950,000 distinct CDR3 sequences, 22% of them appearing once. This clonotype turned up a few times. The CDR3 spans 12 residues. CDR1 and CDR2 from the germline V gene are MNHNY and SVGAGI (reference sequence). Trimming left V 8 bases short and J 4 bases short, with 12 bases between.

The TCR originated in a man between 65 and 79 years old in good health. The genes are TRBV6-6 and TRBJ2-7; tentative D call: TRBD1 (6 bases). Sequencing was performed on blood. The CDR3 is CASSGQMYEQYF. The CDR3 coding sequence is TGTGCCAGCTCAGGACAGATGTACGAGCAGTACTTC.